The clone carrying this TCR beta chain was recorded only once. Its antigen is currently unknown. These data come from a study of radiotherapy plus CTLA-4 blockade in lung cancer. Overall study results and limits: Blood TCR clones of tumor origin expanded after radiotherapy plus ipilimumab.

The CDR3 is 14 amino acids. The germline gives CDR1 SGHVS, CDR2 FQNEAQ. Trimming at V came to 5 bases and at J to 2 bases, leaving 1 base not matched to a gene. Ipilimumab-mediated CTLA-4 blockade plus focal radiation was given to patients having chemo-refractory metastatic non-small-cell lung cancer. Assay: immunoSEQ multiplex PCR; the TCRdb copy retains only in-frame clones and omits some. The sample carries approximately 89,000 clones, approximately 82% recorded once. The clonotype comes from a human donor with non-small cell lung cancer that progressed on radiotherapy plus ipilimumab. Sample: peripheral blood, taken from a patient treated with radiotherapy plus ipilimumab. The chain is built from TRBV7-8 and TRBJ2-1, with TRBD1 matching 9 bases. CDR3 sequence reads: CASSGTGPYNEQFF. Written as DNA, the CDR3 is TGTGCCAGCAGCGGGACAGGGCCCTACAATGAGCAGTTCTTC.